Each of the 7 T cell receptor beta chains below was sequenced from the same sample in a study of control samples from healthy donors and cancer patients. Assay: immunoSEQ multiplex PCR; the TCRdb copy retains only in-frame clones and omits some. This sample has about 150,000 clones, with 93% found just once. The sample consisted of blood. The receptors originated from a man over 45 in good health.

The V and J genes are TRBV7-9 and TRBJ2-3; 12 bases fit TRBD2. The germline gives CDR1 SEHNR, CDR2 FQNEAQ (reference sequence). The CDR3 runs to 17 residues. V was clipped by 5 bases and J by 1 base; unmatched bases: 7. This CDR3 reads CASSPRASGRGTDTQYF. CDR3 DNA: TGTGCCAGCAGCCCCAGAGCTAGCGGGAGGGGCACAGATACGCAGTATTTT.

The chain couples TRBV5-6 to TRBJ2-1, with TRBD2 matching over 7 bases. The CDR3 is 16 amino acids. The germline V gene encodes CDR1 SGHDT and CDR2 YYEEEE. V was pared by 4 bases and J by 4 bases, with 11 bases of the junction left unmatched. The CDR3 here is CASSTWSGTGYNEQFF. The CDR3 nucleotides are TGTGCCAGCAGCACCTGGAGCGGGACCGGTTACAATGAGCAGTTCTTC.

The rearrangement links TRBV11-2 to TRBJ1-6; 10 bases match TRBD1. From germline, CDR1 is SGHAT and CDR2 FQNNGV. The length of the CDR3 is 16 residues. The J segment lost 7 bases and the V segment lost 5 bases, leaving 8 bases of the junction unmatched. CDR3 amino acids: CASSHLGGQGNSPLHF. CDR3 sequence (DNA): TGTGCCAGCAGCCACCTGGGGGGACAGGGGAATTCACCCCTCCACTTT.

The V call is TRBV19, the J call TRBJ2-3; TRBD2 agrees at 8 bases. The trim removed 3 bases at V and 8 bases at J, leaving 7 bases unmatched. The length of the CDR3 is 14 residues. Germline CDR1 is LNHDA and CDR2 is SQIVND (reference sequence). The DNA of the CDR3 is TGTGCCAGTAGTATGGGACTAGTAGTTGGTACGCAGTATTTT. Translating gives CASSMGLVVGTQYF.

The genes are TRBV24-1 and TRBJ2-5, with 11 positions matching TRBD1. The V segment lost 4 bases and the J segment 2 bases; nucleotides outside the gene matches: 8. This CDR3 has 17 residues. Germline CDR1 is KGHDR and CDR2 is SFDVKD. CDR3 amino acids: CATSDGTGGPLQETQYF. CDR3 coding DNA: TGTGCCACCAGTGACGGGACAGGGGGACCCTTACAAGAGACCCAGTACTTC.

V and J are TRBV7-9 and TRBJ2-3, with D unresolved. Germline lookup yields CDR1 SEHNR and CDR2 FQNEAQ (reference sequence). This CDR3 is built from 12 residues. V lost 4 bases and J 4 bases, leaving 6 bases between the germline ends. In nucleotides, the CDR3 is TGTGCCAGCAGCTCCGAGCCAGATACGCAGTATTTT. Protein sequence: CASSSEPDTQYF.

The rearrangement joins TRBV5-4 to TRBJ2-1; 13 positions agree with TRBD2. The CDR3 has 15 residues. Germline CDR1 is SGHNT and CDR2 is YYREEE (reference sequence). The V and J ends lost 4 bases and 9 bases, in that order; junction bases with no gene match: 7. CDR3 loop: CASSPGTSGASEQFF. The CDR3 region has the DNA TGTGCCAGCAGCCCCGGGACTAGCGGGGCCAGTGAGCAGTTCTTC.